This entry describes one T cell receptor beta chain. Its antigen is unknown. Trimming cost V 5 bases and J 0 bases, with 19 bases left between them. Looked up from germline, CDR1 is MNHNS and CDR2 is SASEGT. The CDR3 totals 17 residues. This sample was included in a study of T-cell reconstitution after alpha-beta-depleted transplantation in children. Study-wide findings and caveats: A year post-transplant, T-cell counts and diversity derived mostly from newly produced T cells. The study traced high day-60 TCRbeta diversity in some patients to surviving recipient T cells and thymic progenitors. Roughly two months post-transplant, alpha-beta T cells reportedly originated from several hundred graft clones that had expanded.

It was with unique molecular identifiers that the TCRbeta library was prepared. One entry per CDR3 protein results from TCRdb running MiXCR on the PCR reads. The profile shows approximately 630,000 distinct CDR3 sequences, about an eighth of them singletons. Sequencing was performed on PBMCs, taken before TCRalphabeta/CD19-depleted stem cell transplant. The chain uses TRBV6-1 and TRBJ1-1; possibly TRBD1 for D (6 bases). The clonotype comes from a girl aged 2 to 10 with congenital amegakaryocytic thrombocytopenia, due to receive a stem cell transplant. CDR3 sequence: CASSTGILWNLNTEAFF. CDR3 nucleotide sequence: TGTGCCAGCAGTACAGGGATTTTGTGGAATTTGAACACTGAAGCTTTCTTT.